A single sample is the source of the 23 T cell receptor beta chains below, sequenced in a study of CD8 T cells in Susac syndrome. Reverse transcription of about 0.5 to 1 ug RNA was carried out with random hexamers. One entry per CDR3 protein, called by TCRdb with MiXCR from the immunoSEQ multiplex PCR reads. The sample has some 150,000 distinct CDR3 sequences, roughly 94% seen once. Sequenced: CD4+ T cells from PBMCs. These receptors were taken from a human donor in good health.

V is TRBV7-9 and J is TRBJ2-3; possibly TRBD1 for D (6 bases). CDR3 length: 16 residues. V lost 1 base and J 0 bases, leaving 11 bases between the germline ends. Per germline, CDR1 SEHNR and CDR2 FQNEAQ (reference sequence). The CDR3 sequence: CASSLEDSTSTDTQYF. In DNA form, the CDR3 reads TGTGCCAGCAGCTTAGAGGACAGCACTAGCACAGATACGCAGTATTTT.

This clonotype was recorded a few times. The chain joins TRBV3-1 to TRBJ2-1; TRBD2 might be the D (5 bases). This CDR3 is built from 15 residues. Germline assignment: CDR1 LGHDT and CDR2 YNNKEL (reference sequence). V lost 1 base and J lost 3, with 10 bases in between. The CDR3 DNA is TGTGCCAGCAGCCAAGTTTCCAGCGGCTACAATGAGCAGTTCTTC. It translates to CASSQVSSGYNEQFF.

The CDR3 here is CASSLSPGAIGIGDQETQYF. Written as DNA, the CDR3 is TGTGCCAGCAGTTTATCGCCTGGGGCGATAGGGATTGGGGACCAAGAGACCCAGTACTTC. This sequence joins TRBV27 and TRBJ2-5; TRBD1 might be the D (5 bases). The CDR3 spans 20 residues. Per germline, CDR1 MNHEY and CDR2 SMNVEV (reference sequence). V was clipped by 0 bases and J by 0 bases, with 23 bases between them.

This chain joins TRBV20-1 and TRBJ2-6; 8 positions agree with TRBD2. Germline CDR1 is DFQATT and CDR2 is SNEGSKA (reference sequence). The CDR3 totals 15 residues. Trimming removed 2 bases from V and 2 bases from J; junction bases left unmatched: 2. As DNA, the CDR3 is TGCAGTGCTAGACGGGGGGGTCCTGGGGCCAACGTCCTGACTTTC. Its protein is CSARRGGPGANVLTF.

This clonotype was seen just once. The chain couples TRBV3-1 to TRBJ2-1; 9 bases map to TRBD2. Germline values: CDR1 LGHDT, CDR2 YNNKEL (reference sequence). The CDR3 totals 17 residues. Trimming removed 5 bases from V and 0 bases from J; junction bases left unmatched: 8. The CDR3 DNA reads TGTGCCAGCAGCTTTAAAGCGGGAGGTCTCTCCTACAATGAGCAGTTCTTC. This encodes CASSFKAGGLSYNEQFF.

V and J are TRBV13 and TRBJ2-1, with D unresolved. The CDR3 extends over 11 amino acids. Per germline, CDR1 PRHDT and CDR2 FYEKMQ (reference sequence). V was cut by 7 bases and J by 10 bases, with 11 bases left in between. The CDR3 nucleotides read TGTGCCAGCACTTTTATTGGAGAGCAGTTCTTC. The encoded protein is CASTFIGEQFF.

This clonotype was recorded only once. The chain joins TRBV7-9 to TRBJ2-6; D unclear. CDR1 and CDR2 (germline): SEHNR, FQNEAQ (reference sequence). V lost 2 bases to trimming and J lost 4 bases, with 12 bases between them. The CDR3 contains 16 residues. In DNA form, the CDR3 reads TGTGCCAGCAGCTTATGGGGTCAGATGGGGGCCAACGTCCTGACTTTC. This sequence encodes CASSLWGQMGANVLTF.

This rearrangement joins TRBV5-1 to TRBJ1-1; D is unresolved. V was cut by 0 bases and J by 6 bases, with 9 bases left in between. The CDR3 is 13 amino acids. The germline V gene has CDR1 SGHRS and CDR2 YFSETQ. The CDR3 coding sequence is TGCGCCAGCAGCTTGGGGCTAGTTGCTGAAGCTTTCTTT. This sequence encodes CASSLGLVAEAFF.

DNA of the CDR3: TGTGCCAGCAGCTCGGGACTAGCGGAAGAGACCCAGTACTTC. This sequence encodes CASSSGLAEETQYF. This chain uses TRBV9 with TRBJ2-5, with 11 bases identical to TRBD2. V lost 4 bases, J lost 3 bases, and 2 bases stayed unmatched. Per germline, CDR1 SGDLS and CDR2 YYNGEE. The CDR3 covers 14 residues. The entire variable domain, with the rest obtained from reference TRBV9 and TRBJ2-5, is as follows: DSGVTQTPKHLITATGQRVTLRCSPRSGDLSVYWYQQSLDQGLQFLIQYYNGEERAKGNILERFSAQQFPDLHSELNLSSLELGDSALYFCASSSGLAEETQYFGPGTRLLVL.

CDR3 DNA: TGTGCCAGCAGCCAAGGTTTTAGCTGGACAGGGAGCGTATACGAGCAGTACTTC. Translating gives CASSQGFSWTGSVYEQYF. The V gene is TRBV14, the J gene TRBJ2-7; 8 positions agree with TRBD1. Trimming took 1 base from V and 4 from J; bases not matched to a gene: 15. The CDR3 runs 18 residues. In germline, CDR1 is SGHDN, CDR2 FVKESK.

This rearrangement joins TRBV29-1 to TRBJ2-1; D gene unclear. Germline values: CDR1 SQVTM, CDR2 ANQGSEA. Trimming shortened V by 6 bases and J by 9 bases, and 9 bases separated the two germline ends. The CDR3 has 10 amino acids. The CDR3: CSVAGLEQFF. CDR3 nucleotide sequence: TGCAGCGTGGCTGGCCTTGAGCAGTTCTTC.

CDR3 sequence: CASSKTSGSYEQYF. The CDR3 nucleotides read TGTGCCAGCAGCAAGACTAGCGGGAGCTACGAGCAGTACTTC. The V gene is TRBV7-9, the J gene TRBJ2-7, with 12 positions matching TRBD2. V lost 5 bases to trimming and J lost 3 bases; unmatched junction nucleotides: 2. In germline, CDR1 is SEHNR, CDR2 FQNEAQ (reference sequence). This CDR3 is 14 amino acids long.

This clonotype was seen more than once but under ten times. The chain uses TRBV4-2 and TRBJ1-2; D possibly corresponds to TRBD1 (6 bases). CDR1 and CDR2 (germline): LGHNA, YNFKEQ. The CDR3 sequence is 16 residues long. V shed 0 bases and J shed 4 bases, with 15 bases lying between them. CDR3 bases: TGTGCCAGCAGCCAAGAAGTATCAGAGGGGGGCTATGGCTACACCTTC. It encodes CASSQEVSEGGYGYTF.

The chain is built from TRBV3-1 and TRBJ1-2; D may be TRBD1 (6 bases). The germline gives CDR1 LGHDT, CDR2 YNNKEL (reference sequence). Trimming pared 0 bases from V and 0 bases from J, leaving 11 bases between. CDR3 length: 16 amino acids. The CDR3 loop reads CASSQEIRGTNYGYTF. The CDR3 DNA reads as TGTGCCAGCAGCCAAGAAATAAGGGGGACTAACTATGGCTACACCTTC.

The rearrangement uses TRBV2 and TRBJ2-7; D unresolved. Germline V gives CDR1 SNHLY, CDR2 FYNNEI. V shed 7 bases and J shed 2 bases, with 12 bases lying between them. The CDR3 extends over 13 amino acids. The CDR3 here is CASTVDTTYEQYF. DNA for the CDR3: TGTGCCAGCACCGTAGACACGACCTACGAGCAGTACTTC.

The chain combines TRBV5-1 with TRBJ2-1; 8 bases align to TRBD2. The length of the CDR3 is 16 residues. Germline CDR1 SGHRS, CDR2 YFSETQ. V was pared by 2 bases and J by 0 bases, with 4 bases of the junction left unmatched. CDR3: CASSLGSGSSYNEQFF. In DNA form, the CDR3 reads TGCGCCAGCAGCTTAGGGAGCGGGAGCTCCTACAATGAGCAGTTCTTC.

The rearrangement links TRBV7-2 to TRBJ1-1; 8 nucleotides agree with TRBD1. V trimming: 5 bases; J trimming: 1 base; junction bases outside the gene matches: 6. This CDR3 is 15 amino acids long. Germline V gives CDR1 SGHTA, CDR2 FQGNSA. DNA for the CDR3: TGTGCCAGCAGCGCTGGGGACAGGAGGAACACTGAAGCTTTCTTT. As protein: CASSAGDRRNTEAFF.

The chain has TRBV28 and TRBJ2-2; D perhaps matches TRBD1 (6 bases). V lost 5 bases to trimming and J lost 0 bases, with 13 bases between them. The CDR3 is 16 residues long. Germline lookup yields CDR1 MDHEN and CDR2 SYDVKM. CDR3 sequence reads: CASSRWTVTNTGELFF. DNA of the CDR3: TGTGCCAGCAGTCGGTGGACAGTAACGAACACCGGGGAGCTGTTTTTT.

The gene calls are TRBV15 and TRBJ1-3; D not resolved. Germline CDR1 LNHNV, CDR2 YYDKDF (reference sequence). The CDR3 is 16 residues long. Trimming left V 0 bases short and J 0 bases short, with 9 bases between. The chain's CDR3 is CATSREPGLSGNTIYF. In DNA form, the CDR3 reads TGTGCCACCAGCAGAGAGCCTGGTCTCTCTGGAAACACCATATATTTT.

The rearrangement joins TRBV12-3 or TRBV12-4 to TRBJ1-1; D may be TRBD1 (5 bases). This CDR3 contains 14 residues. The V end lost 2 bases, the J end lost 1 base, and 8 bases lay between the germline ends. The CDR3, as DNA: TGTGCCAGCAGTTTATTGCAGGGGAACACTGAAGCTTTCTTT. Protein: CASSLLQGNTEAFF.

In DNA, the CDR3 is TGTGCCAGCAGCCATTATGGGGAGGCGGAGCAGTTCTTC. It codes for CASSHYGEAEQFF. This chain uses TRBV3-1 with TRBJ2-1, with D perhaps TRBD2 (6 bases). The V gene's germline CDR1 is LGHDT and CDR2 YNNKEL (reference sequence). This CDR3 contains 13 residues. Trimming removed 3 bases at V and 10 bases at J, with 13 bases between.

In its sample, this clonotype was seen a few times. The gene calls are TRBV24-1 and TRBJ2-1; possible D gene TRBD2, 5 bases. The CDR3 sequence is 11 residues long. Germline V lookup: CDR1 KGHDR, CDR2 SFDVKD. V lost 7 bases and J 5 bases, leaving 5 bases between the germline ends. The CDR3 spells CATRRDNEQFF. The DNA of the CDR3 is TGTGCCACCAGGCGGGACAATGAGCAGTTCTTC.

The chain employs TRBV19 and TRBJ2-5; D perhaps matches TRBD1 (5 bases). The CDR3 runs 12 residues. Germline values: CDR1 LNHDA, CDR2 SQIVND (reference sequence). Trimming shortened V by 5 bases and J by 8 bases, and 12 bases separated the two germline ends. As DNA, the CDR3 is TGTGCCAGTAGTCCTCCGCAGGGTACCCAGTACTTC. Protein product: CASSPPQGTQYF.